The rows below give T cell receptor beta chains drawn from one sample of a study of regulatory T cells in long-lasting Graves disease. TCRdb re-analysed the multiplex PCR reads in MiXCR, keeping a single row per CDR3 protein. The sample carries about half a million distinct CDR3 sequences, roughly 22% recorded once. Sample: peripheral blood mononuclear cells (PBMCs), taken when the disease was refractory, from a patient treated with antithyroid drugs. The receptors derive from a female donor with Graves disease. Both conserved end residues are part of each CDR3. The D gene is left open where the match is weak. Rows give clone size only sometimes, using once, few, many, or a class for an expanded clone.

length	J	V	D	size	CDR3	DNA
14	TRBJ1-1	TRBV11-3	.	many	CASSLRQVNTEAFF	TGTGCCAGCAGCTTACGACAAGTGAACACTGAAGCTTTCTTT
13	TRBJ2-4	TRBV6-4	.	.	CACAGEIGNIQYF	TGTGCCTGCGCTGGGGAGATTGGAAACATTCAGTACTTC
18	TRBJ1-2	TRBV7-2	TRBD1	few	CASSLAWDRVIPLYGYTF	TGTGCCAGCAGCCTCGCGTGGGACAGGGTGATCCCCCTCTATGGCTACACCTTC
15	TRBJ2-2	TRBV6-1	TRBD2	few	CASSGLAGKTGELFF	TGTGCCAGCAGCGGACTAGCGGGAAAGACCGGGGAGCTGTTTTTT
14	TRBJ2-7	TRBV7-2	.	.	CASSLRANQNEQYF	TGTGCCAGCAGCTTAAGGGCCAACCAAAACGAGCAGTACTTC
12	TRBJ2-7	TRBV29-1	.	few	CSVVLSPYEQYF	TGCAGCGTTGTCCTATCACCCTACGAGCAGTACTTC
14	TRBJ1-2	TRBV19	.	few	CASNFYSANYGYTF	TGTGCCAGTAACTTTTACAGCGCGAACTATGGCTACACCTTC
15	TRBJ1-2	TRBV4-3	.	.	CASSQDVGGSSGYTF	TGCGCCAGCAGCCAAGATGTAGGGGGGTCCTCTGGCTACACCTTC
11	TRBJ2-1	TRBV6-1	.	many	CASSQGGEQFF	TGTGCCAGCAGTCAGGGGGGTGAGCAGTTCTTC
14	TRBJ2-7	TRBV7-3	TRBD2	few	CASTRLAGSYEQYF	TGTGCCAGCACCCGACTAGCGGGGTCCTACGAGCAGTACTTC
14	TRBJ2-7	TRBV10-3	.	many	CAITGTGDRDEQYF	TGTGCCATCACCGGGACTGGGGATAGGGACGAGCAGTACTTC
13	TRBJ1-2	TRBV30	.	few	CAWSVKGDYGYTF	TGTGCCTGGAGTGTAAAGGGGGACTATGGCTACACCTTC
13	TRBJ1-1	TRBV20-1	.	.	CSALPGGDTEAFF	TGCAGTGCCCTTCCGGGGGGGGACACTGAAGCTTTCTTT
16	TRBJ1-1	TRBV19	.	.	CANTGSSWGRNTEAFF	TGTGCCAATACAGGATCGTCCTGGGGGAGGAACACTGAAGCTTTCTTT
16	TRBJ2-7	TRBV6-1	.	.	CASSDPTGKNPYEQYF	TGTGCCAGCAGTGATCCGACAGGCAAGAATCCCTACGAGCAGTACTTC
13	TRBJ2-7	TRBV7-3	TRBD2	many	CASSPTWGGEQYF	TGTGCCAGCAGCCCGACTTGGGGGGGGGAGCAGTACTTC
15	TRBJ1-1	TRBV12-3/TRBV12-4	.	few	CASSPRRGQRTEAFF	TGTGCCAGCAGTCCCCGCAGAGGGCAGAGAACTGAAGCTTTCTTT
13	TRBJ1-6	TRBV7-2	.	many	CASSLPSNSPLHF	TGTGCCAGCAGCCTCCCATCTAATTCACCCCTCCACTTT
14	TRBJ2-1	TRBV11-1	.	few	CASSFGPEHNEQFF	TGTGCCAGCAGCTTCGGACCGGAGCACAATGAGCAGTTCTTC
13	TRBJ2-3	TRBV7-2	.	few	CASSLANTDTQYF	TGTGCCAGCAGCTTAGCGAACACAGATACGCAGTATTTT
15	TRBJ1-5	TRBV19	.	.	CASSIDSGAGKPQHF	TGTGCCAGTAGTATAGATTCAGGGGCGGGTAAGCCCCAGCATTTT
18	TRBJ1-5	TRBV6-1	.	many	CASSDPRSRGHSNQPQHF	TGTGCCAGCAGTGACCCAAGAAGCAGGGGACATAGCAATCAGCCCCAGCATTTT
12	TRBJ2-7	TRBV7-9	.	many	CASSQVEDEQYF	TGTGCCAGCAGCCAGGTAGAGGACGAGCAGTACTTC
14	TRBJ2-7	TRBV11-3	.	few	CASGGGPLSYEQYF	TGTGCCAGCGGCGGCGGGCCTCTCTCCTACGAGCAGTACTTC
16	TRBJ2-5	TRBV12-3/TRBV12-4	TRBD2	many	CASSRSGRARGETQYF	TGTGCCAGCAGCCGTAGCGGGAGGGCGAGGGGGGAGACCCAGTACTTC
14	TRBJ2-3	TRBV10-3	.	.	CAIKAQGTGDTQYF	TGTGCCATCAAAGCCCAGGGGACTGGAGATACGCAGTATTTT
13	TRBJ2-2	TRBV2	.	many	CASSEGSPRELFF	TGTGCCAGCAGTGAAGGATCACCGAGGGAGCTGTTTTTT
14	TRBJ1-5	TRBV2	.	many	CASSEASSVEPQHF	TGTGCCAGCAGTGAGGCCAGCTCCGTGGAGCCCCAGCATTTT
15	TRBJ2-7	TRBV7-2	TRBD2	.	CASSPTSGGTYEQYF	TGTGCCAGCAGTCCGACTAGCGGGGGGACCTACGAGCAGTACTTC
16	TRBJ2-7	TRBV5-1	.	.	CASSPGHTARSYEQYF	TGCGCCAGCAGCCCGGGTCATACGGCTCGGTCCTACGAGCAGTACTTC
13	TRBJ1-5	TRBV27	.	.	CASSQGRQQPQHF	TGTGCCAGCAGTCAGGGGAGACAGCAGCCCCAGCATTTT
14	TRBJ2-1	TRBV5-5	TRBD2	.	CASSPRAGGVEQFF	TGTGCCAGCAGCCCCCGCGCGGGGGGGGTTGAGCAGTTCTTC
15	TRBJ1-1	TRBV6-2/TRBV6-3	.	.	CASSYRGLGNTEAFF	TGTGCCAGCAGTTATAGGGGACTTGGGAACACTGAAGCTTTCTTT
16	TRBJ2-6	TRBV24-1	.	few	CATSEFTGSGTNVLTF	TGTGCCACCAGTGAATTCACAGGTTCCGGGACCAACGTCCTGACTTTC
16	TRBJ1-2	TRBV7-2	TRBD1	many	CASSERQGPANYGYTF	TGTGCCAGCAGCGAAAGACAGGGGCCAGCTAACTATGGCTACACCTTC
11	TRBJ2-7	TRBV28	.	many	CASKSAYEQYF	TGTGCCAGCAAGTCGGCCTACGAGCAGTACTTC
14	TRBJ1-5	TRBV19	.	few	CASRSNRVGQPQHF	TGTGCCAGTAGATCAAACAGGGTAGGTCAGCCCCAGCATTTT
13	TRBJ2-7	TRBV12-3/TRBV12-4	.	many	CASSPRASREQYF	TGTGCCAGCAGCCCGAGGGCTAGCCGCGAGCAGTACTTC
12	TRBJ2-2	TRBV7-8	.	many	CASSLGYGELFF	TGTGCCAGCAGCTTGGGGTATGGAGAGCTGTTTTTT
14	TRBJ2-7	TRBV27	TRBD1	many	CASGGDRDSYEQYF	TGTGCCTCTGGGGGGGACAGGGATTCCTACGAGCAGTACTTC
14	TRBJ2-5	TRBV20-1	.	many	CSARDRGSQETQYF	TGCAGTGCTAGAGATCGGGGAAGCCAAGAGACCCAGTACTTC
13	TRBJ2-7	TRBV20-1	.	few	CSASQGLGDEQYF	TGCAGTGCTAGCCAGGGCCTCGGGGACGAGCAGTACTTC
13	TRBJ2-2	TRBV12-3/TRBV12-4	.	few	CASSFRYTGELFF	TGTGCCAGCAGTTTCCGTTACACCGGGGAGCTGTTTTTT
15	TRBJ1-2	TRBV5-5	.	.	CASSLDAGPAYGYTF	TGTGCCAGCAGCTTGGATGCAGGGCCGGCCTATGGCTACACCTTC
15	TRBJ2-7	TRBV19	TRBD1	many	CASRLGGQGSYEQYF	TGTGCCAGTAGACTCGGAGGACAGGGCTCCTACGAGCAGTACTTC